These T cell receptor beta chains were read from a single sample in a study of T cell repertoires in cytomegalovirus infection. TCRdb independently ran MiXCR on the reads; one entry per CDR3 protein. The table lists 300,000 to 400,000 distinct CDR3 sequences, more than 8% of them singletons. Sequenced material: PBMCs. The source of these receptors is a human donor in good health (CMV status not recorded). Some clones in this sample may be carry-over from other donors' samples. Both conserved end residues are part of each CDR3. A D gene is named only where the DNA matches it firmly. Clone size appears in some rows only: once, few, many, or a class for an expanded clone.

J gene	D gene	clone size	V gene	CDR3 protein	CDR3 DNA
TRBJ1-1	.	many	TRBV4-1	CASSRGSSTEAFF	TGCGCCAGCAGCCGAGGCTCTTCAACTGAAGCTTTCTTT
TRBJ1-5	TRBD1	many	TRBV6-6	CATTGQGGQPQHF	TGTGCCACCACGGGACAGGGTGGTCAGCCCCAGCATTTT
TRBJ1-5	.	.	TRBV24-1	CATSDSRQTSNQPQHF	TGTGCCACCAGTGATTCCCGACAGACCAGCAATCAGCCCCAGCATTTT
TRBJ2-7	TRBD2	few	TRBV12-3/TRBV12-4	CASRLRTSGSYEQYF	TGTGCCAGCAGGCTCCGGACTAGCGGTTCCTACGAGCAGTACTTC
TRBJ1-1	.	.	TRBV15	CATSRDGRAKSEAFF	TGTGCCACCAGCAGAGATGGACGGGCGAAGTCTGAAGCTTTCTTT
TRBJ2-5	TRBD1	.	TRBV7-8	CASSSPGQPLTQYF	TGTGCCAGCAGCTCACCGGGACAGCCCTTAACCCAGTACTTC
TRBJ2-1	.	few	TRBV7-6	CASSLAPYEQFF	TGTGCCAGCAGCTTAGCCCCGTATGAGCAGTTCTTC
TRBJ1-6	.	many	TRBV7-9	CASSLAADFPLHF	TGTGCCAGCAGCTTAGCGGCCGACTTTCCCCTCCACTTT
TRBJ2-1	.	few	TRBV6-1	CASSRDLGVFF	TGTGCCAGCAGCCGGGACCTGGGCGTGTTCTTC
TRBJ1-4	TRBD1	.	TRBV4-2	CASSQQTGANEKLFF	TGTGCCAGCAGCCAGCAGACAGGGGCTAATGAAAAACTGTTTTTT
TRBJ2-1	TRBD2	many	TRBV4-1	CASSQVEQRGKNEQFF	TGCGCCAGCAGCCAAGTTGAGCAGCGGGGAAAGAATGAGCAGTTCTTC
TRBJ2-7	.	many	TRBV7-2	CASSSQYEQYF	TGTGCCAGCAGCTCTCAATACGAGCAGTACTTC
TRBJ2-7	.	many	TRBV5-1	CASSLALGIYEQYF	TGCGCCAGCAGCTTGGCCCTCGGTATCTACGAGCAGTACTTC
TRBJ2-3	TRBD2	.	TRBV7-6	CASRKTGGATDTQYF	TGTGCCAGCAGGAAAACGGGAGGTGCGACAGATACGCAGTATTTT
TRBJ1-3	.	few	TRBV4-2	CASSQRNPGQQLLGNTIYF	TGTGCCAGCAGCCAGAGGAACCCGGGACAACAATTACTTGGAAACACCATATATTTT
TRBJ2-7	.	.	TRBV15	CATSAAASYEQYF	TGTGCCACCAGCGCGGCCGCGTCCTACGAGCAGTACTTC
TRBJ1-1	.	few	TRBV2	CASSPLPPTEAFF	TGTGCCAGCAGTCCACTCCCACCGACTGAAGCTTTCTTT
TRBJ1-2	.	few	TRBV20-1	CSGRDGANYGYTF	TGCAGTGGGCGGGACGGAGCTAACTATGGCTACACCTTC
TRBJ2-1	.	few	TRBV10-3	CAISESGGARSYNEQFF	TGTGCCATCAGTGAGTCGGGGGGAGCACGATCCTACAATGAGCAGTTCTTC
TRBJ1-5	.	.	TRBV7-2	CASSKGGGKVRQPQHF	TGTGCCAGCAGCAAAGGGGGAGGAAAGGTTCGGCAGCCCCAGCATTTT
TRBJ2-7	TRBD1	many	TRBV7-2	CASSLAAGQGYEQYF	TGTGCCAGCAGCTTAGCGGCCGGACAGGGATACGAGCAGTACTTC
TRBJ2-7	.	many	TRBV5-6	CASSDSGTPIYEQYF	TGTGCCAGCAGCGACTCCGGGACACCGATCTACGAGCAGTACTTC
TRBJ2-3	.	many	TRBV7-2	CASSTIRDHRDTQYF	TGTGCCAGCAGCACGATCCGGGACCACCGAGATACGCAGTATTTT
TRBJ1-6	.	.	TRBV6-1	CASSEESGGSSYNSPLHF	TGTGCCAGCAGTGAAGAGTCCGGCGGGAGCTCCTATAATTCACCCCTCCACTTT
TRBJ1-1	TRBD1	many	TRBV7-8	CASSFDRVGTEAFF	TGTGCCAGCAGCTTTGACAGGGTTGGGACTGAAGCTTTCTTT
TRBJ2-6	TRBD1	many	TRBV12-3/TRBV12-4	CASSLASETGASGGANVLTF	TGTGCCAGCAGTTTAGCCTCAGAGACAGGGGCCTCCGGTGGGGCCAACGTCCTGACTTTC
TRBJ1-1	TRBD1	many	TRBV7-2	CASSSQGTLNTEAFF	TGTGCCAGCAGCTCACAGGGGACCTTGAACACTGAAGCTTTCTTT